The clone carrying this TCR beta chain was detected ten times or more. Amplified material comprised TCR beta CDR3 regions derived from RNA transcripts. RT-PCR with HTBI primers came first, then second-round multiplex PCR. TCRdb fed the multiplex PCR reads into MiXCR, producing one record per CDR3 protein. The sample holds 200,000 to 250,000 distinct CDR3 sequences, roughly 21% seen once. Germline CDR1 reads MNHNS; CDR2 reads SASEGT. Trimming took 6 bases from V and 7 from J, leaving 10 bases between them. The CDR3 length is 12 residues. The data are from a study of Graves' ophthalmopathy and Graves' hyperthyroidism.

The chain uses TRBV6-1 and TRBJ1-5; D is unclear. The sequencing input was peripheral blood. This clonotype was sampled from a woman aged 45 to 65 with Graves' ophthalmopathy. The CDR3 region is CASRLLVQPQHF. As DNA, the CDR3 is TGTGCCAGCAGGCTCCTAGTCCAGCCCCAGCATTTT.